The 24 T cell receptor beta chains below all came from one sample that was sequenced in a study of patients and donors after allogeneic stem cell transplantation (dated by TCRdb to the early 2020s). Libraries were constructed by RT-PCR. The data were produced on a NextSeq 550. Clones were called with MiXCR by TCRdb after fastp trimmed the public reads at Q25, and only in-frame beta chains were retained. Records with the same CDR3 protein are collapsed into one entry carrying the most frequent genes and DNA. A total of about 200,000 distinct CDR3 sequences appear in this sample, roughly two fifths of them only once. Together, the top ten hold roughly 12% of the sample. The sample taken for sequencing was blood, either unsorted or a sorted T cell fraction (not recorded which). These receptors were collected from a human donor who was either an allogeneic HSCT recipient or a stem cell or donor lymphocyte infusion donor (not recorded which). It is not recorded whose cells these are; they may come from a transplant donor.

The chain links TRBV12-3 or TRBV12-4 to TRBJ2-3, with D possibly being TRBD1 (5 bases). Trimming took 9 bases from V and 2 from J, leaving 15 bases between them. The CDR3 has 14 residues. The CDR3 protein is CASRQLALTDTQYF. As DNA, the CDR3 is TGTGCCAGTCGACAGTTAGCCCTCACAGATACGCAGTATTTT.

Ten or more counts support this clonotype. The CDR3 is CASRTDPYGYTF. The CDR3 DNA sequence: TGTGCCAGCAGGACGGACCCCTATGGCTACACCTTC. The genes are TRBV12-3 or TRBV12-4 and TRBJ1-2; D not certain. This CDR3 is built from 12 residues. Trimming took 6 bases from V and 4 from J, leaving 9 bases between them.

This clonotype has more than one count but fewer than ten. The chain has TRBV12-3 or TRBV12-4 and TRBJ1-3; weak D call: TRBD1 (5 bases). The CDR3 is 13 amino acids. V shed 6 bases and J shed 8 bases, with 14 bases lying between them. As DNA, the CDR3 is TGTGCCAGCAGCCCGTACGGGGGAGACACCATATATTTT. This translates into CASSPYGGDTIYF.

The rearrangement links TRBV6-2 or TRBV6-3 to TRBJ2-7; no clear D. Trimming shortened V by 4 bases and J by 4 bases, and 11 bases separated the two germline ends. The germline V gene encodes CDR1 MNHEY and CDR2 SVGEGT. This CDR3 has 13 residues. The CDR3 loop reads CASSFQIWYEQYF. In nucleotides, the CDR3 is TGTGCCAGCAGTTTCCAAATCTGGTACGAGCAGTACTTC.

The chain carries TRBV7-7 and TRBJ2-1, with D perhaps assigned TRBD1 or TRBD2 (6 bases each). Trimming left V 4 bases short and J 4 bases short, with 17 bases between. CDR1 is SSHAT, CDR2 FNYEAQ, per germline (reference sequence). The CDR3 sequence is 16 residues long. CDR3 region: CASSSLRGACYNEQFF. CDR3 in DNA: TGTGCCAGCAGCTCTCTGAGGGGGGCGTGTTACAATGAGCAGTTCTTC.

The genes are TRBV25-1 and TRBJ1-1; D may be TRBD1 (5 bases). The CDR3 extends over 14 amino acids. Trimming removed 8 bases from V and 5 bases from J, with 18 bases in between. Germline assignment: CDR1 MGHDK and CDR2 SYGVNS. This chain's CDR3 is CASSPPQGWTEAFF. CDR3 nucleotides: TGTGCCAGCTCGCCACCCCAGGGTTGGACTGAAGCTTTCTTT.

The chain uses TRBV24-1 and TRBJ1-2, with 8 bases fitting TRBD1. CDR1 is KGHDR and CDR2 is SFDVKD in the germline V gene. The CDR3 spans 16 residues. V shed 1 base and J 4 bases; nucleotides not matched to a gene: 7. This chain's CDR3 is CATSDFGQGGSYGYTF. The CDR3, as DNA: TGTGCCACCAGTGATTTTGGACAGGGTGGTAGCTATGGCTACACCTTC.

The V gene is TRBV4-3, the J gene TRBJ2-7; 8 bases fit TRBD1. The CDR3 runs 14 residues. Trimming removed 4 bases from V and 2 bases from J; junction bases left unmatched: 4. Per germline, CDR1 LGHNA and CDR2 YSLEER. The CDR3: CASSPGRGPYEQYF. In DNA, the CDR3 is TGCGCCAGCAGCCCTGGCAGGGGGCCCTACGAGCAGTACTTC.

In its sample, this clonotype was seen a few times. This rearrangement joins TRBV7-9 to TRBJ1-2; 7 bases agree with TRBD1. CDR3 length: 16 amino acids. V lost 5 bases, J lost 3 bases, and 12 bases stayed unmatched. Germline assignment: CDR1 SEHNR and CDR2 FQNEAQ (reference sequence). CDR3 loop: CASSQLAPGTDYGYTF. DNA for the CDR3: TGTGCCAGCAGCCAGCTGGCACCCGGGACAGACTATGGCTACACCTTC.

CDR3 loop: CASSLNREETQYF. In nucleotides, the CDR3 is TGTGCCAGCAGTCTTAACAGGGAAGAGACCCAGTACTTC. This chain uses TRBV12-3 or TRBV12-4 with TRBJ2-5; a weak D match, TRBD1 (6 bases). This CDR3 region has 13 residues. V lost 5 bases and J 3 bases, leaving 10 bases between the germline ends.

This clonotype was picked up a small number of times. The gene calls are TRBV28 and TRBJ1-2; D is perhaps TRBD1 (5 bases). The V end lost 5 bases, the J end lost 5 bases, and 9 bases lay between the germline ends. Germline values: CDR1 MDHEN, CDR2 SYDVKM. CDR3 length equals 12 residues. This CDR3 is CASSPRGYGYTF. CDR3 DNA: TGTGCCAGCAGTCCTCGGGGGTATGGCTACACCTTC.

This chain uses TRBV14 with TRBJ2-7; 7 bases are a match to TRBD2. CDR3 size: 17 residues. CDR1 is SGHDN and CDR2 is FVKESK in the germline V gene. V shed 3 bases, J shed 4 bases, and the junction held 15 bases outside the gene matches. CDR3 in amino acids: CASSQAPLRRGTYEQYF. The CDR3 DNA is TGTGCCAGCAGCCAGGCCCCACTAAGGCGGGGGACTTACGAGCAGTACTTC.

This clonotype was counted between two and nine times. CDR3 loop: CASSAQDLNTEAFF. CDR3 DNA sequence: TGTGCCAGCAGTGCACAAGATTTGAACACTGAAGCTTTCTTT. The chain is built from TRBV6-5 and TRBJ1-1; D is undetermined. The CDR3 runs 14 residues. CDR1 and CDR2 from the germline V gene are MNHEY and SVGAGI. V was trimmed by 5 bases and J by 0 bases, leaving 10 bases between them.

This clonotype was detected only a few times. V usage is TRBV6-5 and J usage is TRBJ2-3, with D unresolved. CDR3 length: 11 amino acids. With 7 bases removed from V and 6 bases from J, the gap between germline ends came to 8 bases. Germline CDR1 is MNHEY and CDR2 is SVGAGI. CDR3 bases: TGTGCCAGCACCTTCGGGGATACGCAGTATTTT. Its protein product is CASTFGDTQYF.

V is TRBV29-1 and J is TRBJ1-1; D call uncertain. The CDR3 contains 11 residues. Per germline, CDR1 SQVTM and CDR2 ANQGSEA. V shed 4 bases and J shed 1 base, with 4 bases lying between them. CDR3 protein: CSVAENTEAFF. CDR3 in DNA: TGCAGCGTTGCTGAGAACACTGAAGCTTTCTTT. The full variable domain, completed using reference TRBV29-1 and TRBJ1-1, is SAVISQKPSRDICQRGTSLTIQCQVDSQVTMMFWYRQQPGQSLTLIATANQGSEATYESGFVIDKFPISRPNLTFSTLTVSNMSPEDSSIYLCSVAENTEAFFGQGTRLTVV.

The count of this clonotype is one. The V gene is TRBV4-1, the J gene TRBJ1-2, with D tentatively TRBD1 (5 bases). Trimming stripped 4 bases from V and 0 bases from J, with 15 bases between. The CDR3 is 16 residues long. Germline values: CDR1 MGHRA, CDR2 YSYEKL. CDR3 loop: CASSPARGQANYGYTF. CDR3 bases: TGCGCCAGCAGCCCAGCACGGGGCCAAGCTAACTATGGCTACACCTTC.

V usage is TRBV7-9 and J usage is TRBJ1-6; D gene unclear. The germline V gene has CDR1 SEHNR and CDR2 FQNEAQ (reference sequence). The CDR3 extends over 16 amino acids. V was clipped by 1 base and J by 7 bases, with 14 bases between them. The CDR3, as DNA: TGTGCCAGCAGCTTAGGGCCTCCGAAGGACAATTCACCCCTCCACTTT. Translation: CASSLGPPKDNSPLHF.

This clonotype has only a few counts. The chain is built from TRBV12-3 or TRBV12-4 and TRBJ1-2; no clear D. The CDR3 runs to 13 residues. V shed 6 bases and J shed 0 bases, with 8 bases lying between them. The CDR3 DNA reads as TGTGCCAGCAGCCCTTTCTCTAACTATGGCTACACCTTC. Encoded protein: CASSPFSNYGYTF.

V gene TRBV11-2 combines with J gene TRBJ1-1, with TRBD1 matching over 8 bases. V shed 1 base and J 1 base; nucleotides not matched to a gene: 8. Germline CDR1 reads SGHAT; CDR2 reads FQNNGV. The CDR3 contains 17 residues. CDR3 amino acids: CASSLGRRTGSNTEAFF. The CDR3 DNA reads as TGTGCCAGCAGCTTAGGGCGGCGGACAGGGTCGAACACTGAAGCTTTCTTT. The complete variable domain, with remaining parts taken from reference TRBV11-2 and TRBJ1-1, reads EAGVAQSPRYKIIEKRQSVAFWCNPISGHATLYWYQQILGQGPKLLIQFQNNGVVDDSQLPKDRFSAERLKGVDSTLKIQPAKLEDSAVYLCASSLGRRTGSNTEAFFGQGTRLTVV.

The chain links TRBV3-1 to TRBJ1-2; 7 bases line up with TRBD1. V was clipped by 2 bases and J by 8 bases; unmatched bases: 8. CDR3 length equals 14 residues. Germline values: CDR1 LGHDT, CDR2 YNNKEL (reference sequence). This CDR3 is CASSQPGTVLGYTF. CDR3 coding DNA: TGTGCCAGCAGCCAACCCGGGACAGTATTGGGCTACACCTTC.

The chain combines TRBV20-1 with TRBJ1-6; D not resolved. V was pared by 2 bases and J by 7 bases, with 6 bases between. Germline loops: CDR1 DFQATT, CDR2 SNEGSKA (reference sequence). The CDR3 covers 12 residues. The CDR3 region is CSARRLNSPLHF. For the CDR3, the DNA is TGCAGTGCTAGAAGACTCAATTCACCCCTCCACTTT.

This clonotype was recorded a few times. The genes are TRBV10-3 and TRBJ1-6, with 9 bases that match TRBD1. Germline values: CDR1 ENHRY, CDR2 SYGVKD. The length of the CDR3 is 15 residues. J lost 7 bases, V lost 3 bases, and 4 bases had no gene match. This chain's CDR3 is CAISDVGQGNSPLHF. The CDR3 bases are TGTGCCATCAGTGATGTTGGACAGGGGAATTCACCCCTCCACTTT.

The chain uses TRBV7-9 and TRBJ2-1; D remains unclear. V dropped 3 bases and J dropped 0 bases, with 6 bases sitting between them. Germline CDR1 and CDR2: SEHNR and FQNEAQ (reference sequence). This CDR3 contains 14 residues. The CDR3 protein is CASSFGDSYNEQFF. The CDR3 DNA is TGTGCCAGCAGCTTTGGCGACTCCTACAATGAGCAGTTCTTC.

J is TRBJ1-2 and V is TRBV6-2 or TRBV6-3; D remains ambiguous. V was pared by 7 bases and J by 5 bases, with 17 bases between. Germline CDR1 is MNHEY and CDR2 is SVGEGT. The CDR3 has 14 residues. The CDR3 region has the DNA TGTGCCAGCATTCCCCAGGTCGGCTCTTATGGCTACACCTTC. Translated, it gives CASIPQVGSYGYTF.